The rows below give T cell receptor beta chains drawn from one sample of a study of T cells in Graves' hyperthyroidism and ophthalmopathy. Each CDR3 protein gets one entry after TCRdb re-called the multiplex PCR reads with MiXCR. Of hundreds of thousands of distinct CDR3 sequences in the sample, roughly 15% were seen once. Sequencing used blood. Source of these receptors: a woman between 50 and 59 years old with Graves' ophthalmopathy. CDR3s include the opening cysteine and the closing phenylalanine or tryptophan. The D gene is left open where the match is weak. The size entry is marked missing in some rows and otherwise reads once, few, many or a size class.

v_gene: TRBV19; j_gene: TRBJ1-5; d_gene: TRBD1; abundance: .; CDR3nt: TGTGCCAGTAGTCACAGGGGGTCGGGCAATCAGCCCCAGCATTTT; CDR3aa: CASSHRGSGNQPQHF
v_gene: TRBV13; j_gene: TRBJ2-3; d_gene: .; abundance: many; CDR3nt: TGTGCCAGCAGCTTAGCCCTGGGTACGCAGTATTTT; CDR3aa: CASSLALGTQYF
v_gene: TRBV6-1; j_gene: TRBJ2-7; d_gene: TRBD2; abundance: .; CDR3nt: TGTGCCAGCAGTGAGGGACTAGCGGGACGCGAGCAGTACTTC; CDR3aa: CASSEGLAGREQYF
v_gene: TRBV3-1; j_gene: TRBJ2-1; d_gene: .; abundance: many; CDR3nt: TGTGCCAGCAGCCAAGGTCGAGGTGAGCAGTTCTTC; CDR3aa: CASSQGRGEQFF
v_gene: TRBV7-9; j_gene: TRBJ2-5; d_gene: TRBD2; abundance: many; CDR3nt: TGTGCCAGCAGCTTTGGGCGGGAGGGCCGAGAGACCCAGTACTTC; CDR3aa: CASSFGREGRETQYF
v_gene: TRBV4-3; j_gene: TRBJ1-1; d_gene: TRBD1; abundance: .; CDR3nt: TGCGCCAGCAGCCAGGGGGACAGGGGGCGGGTCGCTGAAGCTTTCTTT; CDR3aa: CASSQGDRGRVAEAFF
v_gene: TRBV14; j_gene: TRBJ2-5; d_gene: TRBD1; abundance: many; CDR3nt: TGTGCCAGCAGCCGGGACAGGGGGCTTGAGACCCAGTACTTC; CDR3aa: CASSRDRGLETQYF
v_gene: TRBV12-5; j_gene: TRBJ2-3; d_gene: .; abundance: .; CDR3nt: TGTGCTAGTTCAACTACCACAGATACGCAGTATTTT; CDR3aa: CASSTTTDTQYF
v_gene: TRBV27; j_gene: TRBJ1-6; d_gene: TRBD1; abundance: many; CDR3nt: TGTGCCAGCAGACTTGGGGACAGGGGTTATTCACCCCTCCACTTT; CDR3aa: CASRLGDRGYSPLHF
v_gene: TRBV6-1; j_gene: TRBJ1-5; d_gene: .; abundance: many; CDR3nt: TGTGCCAGCAGTTCGGACTTAAGAAGCAATCAGCCCCAGCATTTT; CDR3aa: CASSSDLRSNQPQHF
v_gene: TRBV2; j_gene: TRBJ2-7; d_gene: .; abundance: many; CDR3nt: TGTGCCAGCAGTGAAGCACCCAGCTCCTACGAGCAGTACTTC; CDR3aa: CASSEAPSSYEQYF
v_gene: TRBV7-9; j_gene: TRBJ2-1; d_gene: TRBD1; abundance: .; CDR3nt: TGTGCCAGCAGCTTAATCGGACAGGGGGACAATGAGCAGTTCTTC; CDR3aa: CASSLIGQGDNEQFF
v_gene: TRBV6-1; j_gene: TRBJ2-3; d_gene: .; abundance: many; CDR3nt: TGTGCCAGCAGTGAAGGCCCATCAGCGGATACGCAGTATTTT; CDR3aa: CASSEGPSADTQYF
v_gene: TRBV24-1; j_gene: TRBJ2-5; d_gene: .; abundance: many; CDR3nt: TGTGCCACCAGTGATTGGGCAGGGCCCCAAGAGACCCAGTACTTC; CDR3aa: CATSDWAGPQETQYF
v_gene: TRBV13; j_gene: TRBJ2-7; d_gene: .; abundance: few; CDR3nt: TGTGCCAGCAGCTTAATGCCTACCTACGAGCAGTACTTC; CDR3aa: CASSLMPTYEQYF
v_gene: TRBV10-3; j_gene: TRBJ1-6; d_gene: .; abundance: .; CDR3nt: TGTGCCATTACCCTCAGCCCAACTAATTCACCCCTCCACTTT; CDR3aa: CAITLSPTNSPLHF
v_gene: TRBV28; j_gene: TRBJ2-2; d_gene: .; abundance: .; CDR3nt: TGTGCCAGCAGTGGCCCCCCGAACAGAGACACCGGGGAGCTGTTTTTT; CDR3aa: CASSGPPNRDTGELFF
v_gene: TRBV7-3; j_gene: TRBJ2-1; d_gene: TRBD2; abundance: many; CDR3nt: TGTGCCAGCAGCCCTTTCGCGGGAGTCTCCTACAATGAGCAGTTCTTC; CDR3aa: CASSPFAGVSYNEQFF
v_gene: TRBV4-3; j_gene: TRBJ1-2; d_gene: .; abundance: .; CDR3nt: TGCGCCAGCAGCCCCCGCCCCGGCAGTATCATGTATGGCTACACCTTC; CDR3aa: CASSPRPGSIMYGYTF
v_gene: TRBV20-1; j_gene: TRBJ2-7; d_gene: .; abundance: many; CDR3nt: TGCAGTGCTAGAGAGTTTGCAAGGATGGCCTACGAGCAGTACTTC; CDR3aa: CSAREFARMAYEQYF
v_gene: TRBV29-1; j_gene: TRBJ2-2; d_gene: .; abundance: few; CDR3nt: TGCAGCGTTTCCGGGACGGCAACCGGGGAGCTGTTTTTT; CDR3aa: CSVSGTATGELFF
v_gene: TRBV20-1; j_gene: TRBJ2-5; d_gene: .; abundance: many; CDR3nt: TGCAGTGCTAGCTCGGAGCCACAGGGAGTTGGGGAGACCCAGTACTTC; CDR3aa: CSASSEPQGVGETQYF
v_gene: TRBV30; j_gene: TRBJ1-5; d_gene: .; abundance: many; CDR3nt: TGTGCCTGGAGTGTCGGGAGGGGGGCAAATCAGCCCCAGCATTTT; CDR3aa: CAWSVGRGANQPQHF
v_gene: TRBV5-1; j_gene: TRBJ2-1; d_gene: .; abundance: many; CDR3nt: TGCGCCAGCAGCTTGGAACTCCCTTACAATGAGCAGTTCTTC; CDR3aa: CASSLELPYNEQFF
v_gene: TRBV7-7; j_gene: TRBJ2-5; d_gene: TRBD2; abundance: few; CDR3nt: TGTGCTAGCAGCTTACTAGCGGGAGGCTCAGAGACCCAGTACTTC; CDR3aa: CASSLLAGGSETQYF
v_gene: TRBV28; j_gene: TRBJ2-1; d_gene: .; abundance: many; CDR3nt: TGTGCCAGCAGTTTGGGCGGCCCCTACAATGAGCAGTTCTTC; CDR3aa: CASSLGGPYNEQFF
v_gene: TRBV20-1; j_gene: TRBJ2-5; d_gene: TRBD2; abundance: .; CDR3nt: TGCAGTGCTAGAGGGACGACTAGCGGGAGCAAGACCCAGTACTTC; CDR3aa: CSARGTTSGSKTQYF
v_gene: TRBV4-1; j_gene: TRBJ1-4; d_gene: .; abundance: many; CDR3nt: TGCGCCAGCAGCCAAAGAGAGGCTGCAACTAATGAAAAACTGTTTTTT; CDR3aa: CASSQREAATNEKLFF
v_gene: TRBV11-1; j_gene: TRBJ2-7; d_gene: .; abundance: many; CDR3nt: TGTGCCAGCAGCTTACCGGGGGTGGTCGAGCAGTACTTC; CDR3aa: CASSLPGVVEQYF
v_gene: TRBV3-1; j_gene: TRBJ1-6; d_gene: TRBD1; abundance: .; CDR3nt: TGTGCCAGCAGCCATGGACAGGGCGACAATTCACCCCTCCACTTT; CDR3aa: CASSHGQGDNSPLHF
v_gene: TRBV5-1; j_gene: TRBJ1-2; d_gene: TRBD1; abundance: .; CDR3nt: TGCGCCAGCACCAAAGGACAGGGGGTCTATGGCTACACCTTC; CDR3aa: CASTKGQGVYGYTF
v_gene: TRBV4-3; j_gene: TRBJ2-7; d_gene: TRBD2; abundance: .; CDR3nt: TGCGCCAGCAGCCAACTAGCGGGAGGGTCCGCCTACGAGCAGTACTTC; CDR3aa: CASSQLAGGSAYEQYF
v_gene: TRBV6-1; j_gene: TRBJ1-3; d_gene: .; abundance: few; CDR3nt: TGTGCCAGCCGTGGTTTCGACAGGACCTCTGGAAACACCATATATTTT; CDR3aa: CASRGFDRTSGNTIYF
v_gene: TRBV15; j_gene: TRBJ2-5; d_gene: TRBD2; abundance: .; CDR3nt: TGTGCCACCAGCAGAGATCGGGGTAGCGGGGCCCAAGAGACCCAGTACTTC; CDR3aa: CATSRDRGSGAQETQYF
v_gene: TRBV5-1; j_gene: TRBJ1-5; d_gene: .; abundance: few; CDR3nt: TGCGCCAGCAGAAGAAGCGGCAGCGTCTTCAATCAGCCCCAGCATTTT; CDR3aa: CASRRSGSVFNQPQHF
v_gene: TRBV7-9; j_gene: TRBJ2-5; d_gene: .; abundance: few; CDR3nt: TGTGCCAGCAGCTTCCAGGGACGGCTCATACAAGAGACCCAGTACTTC; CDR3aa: CASSFQGRLIQETQYF
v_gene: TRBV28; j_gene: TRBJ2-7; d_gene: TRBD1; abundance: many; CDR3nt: TGTGCCAGCAGTTTGAGAGGGGGCGGCTACGAGCAGTACTTC; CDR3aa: CASSLRGGGYEQYF
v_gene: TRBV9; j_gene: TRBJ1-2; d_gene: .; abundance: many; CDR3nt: TGTGCCAGCAGCGCCTCTTTTGGTGGCTACACCTTC; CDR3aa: CASSASFGGYTF
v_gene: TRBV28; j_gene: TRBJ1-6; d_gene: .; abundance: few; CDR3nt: TGTGCCAGCAGTTCGGGGACCTATAATTCACCCCTCCACTTT; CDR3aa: CASSSGTYNSPLHF
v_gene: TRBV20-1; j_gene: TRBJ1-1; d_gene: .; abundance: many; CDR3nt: TGCAGTGCTAGAGATTTGGGGGACGTTGGGTTTAGAGCTTTCTTT; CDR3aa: CSARDLGDVGFRAFF
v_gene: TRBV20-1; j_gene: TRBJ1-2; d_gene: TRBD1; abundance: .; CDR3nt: TGCAGTGCTAAACCGACAGGGTACTATGGCTACACCTTC; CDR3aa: CSAKPTGYYGYTF
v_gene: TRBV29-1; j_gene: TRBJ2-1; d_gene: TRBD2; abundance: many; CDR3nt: TGCAGCGTCTCCGGGACTAGCCCAATCTACAATGAGCAGTTCTTC; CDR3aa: CSVSGTSPIYNEQFF
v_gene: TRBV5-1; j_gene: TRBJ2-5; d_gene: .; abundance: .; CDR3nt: TGCGCCAGCAGCTTGTTCGCGGAGACCCAGTACTTC; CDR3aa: CASSLFAETQYF
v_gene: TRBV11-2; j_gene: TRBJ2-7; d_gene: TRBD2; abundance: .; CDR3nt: TGTGCCAGCGGGGGACTAGCGGACTACCATTACTACGAGCAGTACTTC; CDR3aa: CASGGLADYHYYEQYF
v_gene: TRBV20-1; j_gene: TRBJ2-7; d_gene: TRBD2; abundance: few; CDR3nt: TGCAGTGCTAGAGTAAGGCTAGCGGGAAATCACGAGCAGTACTTC; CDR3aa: CSARVRLAGNHEQYF